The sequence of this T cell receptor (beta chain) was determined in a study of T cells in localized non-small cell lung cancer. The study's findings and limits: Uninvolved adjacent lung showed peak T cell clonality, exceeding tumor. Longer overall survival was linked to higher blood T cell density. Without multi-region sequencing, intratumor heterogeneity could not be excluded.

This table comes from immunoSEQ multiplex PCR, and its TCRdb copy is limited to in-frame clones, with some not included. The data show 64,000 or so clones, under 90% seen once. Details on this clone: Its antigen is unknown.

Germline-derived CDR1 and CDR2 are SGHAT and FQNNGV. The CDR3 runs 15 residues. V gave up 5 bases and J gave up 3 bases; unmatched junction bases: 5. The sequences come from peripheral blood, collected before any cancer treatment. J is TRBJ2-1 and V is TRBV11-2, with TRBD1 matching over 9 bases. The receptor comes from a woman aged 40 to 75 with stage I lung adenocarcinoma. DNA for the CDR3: TGTGCCAGCAGCGCAGACAGGGGGTTCTACAATGAGCAGTTCTTC. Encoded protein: CASSADRGFYNEQFF.